The 29 T cell receptor beta chains reported below all come from one sample, sequenced in a study of blood T cell repertoires in COVID-19. The data were produced by immunoSEQ multiplex PCR, yet TCRdb's version contains in-frame clones alone and is incomplete. The table records 250,000 or so clones, about 80% of them present only once. Sequencing was done on a sample of PBMCs or T cells enriched from blood (not recorded which). The source is a man aged 50-60 years who had recovered from COVID-19.

This chain uses TRBV6-5 with TRBJ1-1, with D hard to call. Germline CDR1 MNHEY, CDR2 SVGAGI. This CDR3 has 13 amino acids. V lost 8 bases, J lost 0 bases, and 10 bases lay in between. The CDR3 DNA reads as TGTGCCAGCGCCGCGGGGTTGAACACTGAAGCTTTCTTT. The encoded protein is CASAAGLNTEAFF.

The V gene is TRBV12-3 or TRBV12-4, the J gene TRBJ1-1; D remains ambiguous. The CDR3 length is 13 residues. Deletions cut 6 bases from V and 0 bases from J, with 8 bases between. Here the CDR3 reads CASRKTMNTEAFF. In nucleotides, the CDR3 is TGTGCCAGCAGGAAGACTATGAACACTGAAGCTTTCTTT.

V and J are TRBV7-9 and TRBJ1-1; a possible D gene is TRBD1 (6 bases). Germline V gene data show CDR1 as SEHNR and CDR2 as FQNEAQ (reference sequence). V lost 4 bases and J 5 bases, leaving 17 bases between the germline ends. The CDR3 extends over 15 amino acids. CDR3 sequence: CASSWLLPQGTEAFF. The CDR3 nucleotides read TGTGCCAGCAGCTGGCTTTTGCCCCAGGGGACTGAAGCTTTCTTT.

This chain links TRBV5-4 with TRBJ1-6; 9 nucleotides align to TRBD1. The CDR3 spans 14 residues. In germline, CDR1 is SGHNT, CDR2 YYREEE (reference sequence). Germline trimming cut 7 bases from V and 4 bases from J; bases unmatched to any gene: 3. The CDR3: CASGGQGYNSPLHF. The CDR3 DNA sequence: TGTGCCAGCGGTGGACAGGGGTATAATTCACCCCTCCACTTT.

The V gene is TRBV12-3 or TRBV12-4, the J gene TRBJ1-5; TRBD1 is a possible D gene (6 bases). This CDR3 comprises 13 residues. Trimming took off 6 bases at V and 9 bases at J, with 15 bases between the two ends. The chain's CDR3 is CASSRGLLGPQHF. The CDR3 DNA reads as TGTGCCAGCAGCAGGGGTCTTTTGGGGCCCCAGCATTTT.

V usage is TRBV10-2 and J usage is TRBJ1-2; TRBD1 agrees at 10 bases. Germline loops: CDR1 WSHSY, CDR2 SAAADI. V lost 5 bases to trimming and J lost 7 bases; unmatched junction nucleotides: 7. This CDR3 spans 14 amino acids. CDR3 DNA: TGCGCCAGCAGTCCCGGGACAGGGGTCGGTGGCTACACCTTC. Its translation is CASSPGTGVGGYTF.

This clone was found once. The chain recombines TRBV5-4 with TRBJ2-3; 10 nucleotides match TRBD2. V was clipped by 5 bases and J by 1 base; unmatched bases: 10. CDR3 length: 17 residues. In germline, CDR1 is SGHNT, CDR2 YYREEE (reference sequence). CDR3 coding DNA: TGTGCCAGCAGACCCACAGCCACTAGCGGGGGCACAGATACGCAGTATTTT. Translated, it gives CASRPTATSGGTDTQYF. The variable domain in full, completed from reference TRBV5-4 and TRBJ2-3, reads ETGVTQSPTHLIKTRGQQVTLRCSSQSGHNTVSWYQQALGQGPQFIFQYYREEENGRGNFPPRFSGLQFPNYSSELNVNALELDDSALYLCASRPTATSGGTDTQYFGPGTRLTVL.

This clone appeared a few times. The chain is built from TRBV5-6 and TRBJ2-4; 7 bases line up with TRBD2. Trimming at V came to 0 bases and at J to 6 bases, leaving 12 bases not matched to a gene. CDR1 and CDR2 (germline): SGHDT, YYEEEE. The CDR3 length is 17 residues. CDR3 in DNA: TGTGCCAGCAGCTTGGCCATGGCGGGAGCGGCCCTAAACATTCAGTACTTC. Protein: CASSLAMAGAALNIQYF.

The chain employs TRBV19 and TRBJ2-7; perhaps TRBD1 as D (6 bases). The CDR3 totals 14 residues. Germline lookup yields CDR1 LNHDA and CDR2 SQIVND (reference sequence). Trimming removed 1 base from V and 3 bases from J, with 10 bases in between. CDR3 protein: CASSIGQVHYEQYF. The CDR3 DNA follows: TGTGCCAGTAGTATAGGACAGGTCCACTACGAGCAGTACTTC.

The V and J genes are TRBV14 and TRBJ1-4; maybe TRBD1 (6 bases). CDR3 length: 15 residues. The V end lost 0 bases, the J end lost 4 bases, and 9 bases lay between the germline ends. Germline CDR1 is SGHDN and CDR2 is FVKESK. CDR3 region: CASSQEGGINEKLFF. In DNA form, the CDR3 reads TGTGCCAGCAGCCAAGAAGGGGGAATTAATGAAAAACTGTTTTTT.

The chain links TRBV29-1 to TRBJ2-1; 8 bases align to TRBD2. J lost 2 bases, V lost 3 bases, and 6 bases had no gene match. The CDR3 spans 15 residues. Germline CDR1 SQVTM, CDR2 ANQGSEA. The CDR3 sequence: CSVELAGSPYNEQFF. CDR3 sequence (DNA): TGCAGCGTTGAGCTAGCGGGTTCCCCCTACAATGAGCAGTTCTTC.

The V and J genes are TRBV6-5 and TRBJ2-7; 9 nucleotides align to TRBD2. Germline CDR1 and CDR2: MNHEY and SVGAGI. The CDR3 sequence is 15 residues long. The V gene end was trimmed by 7 bases and the J gene end by 2 bases; junction bases not matched to a gene: 9. Here the CDR3 reads CASTERASGTYEQYF. CDR3 coding DNA: TGTGCCAGCACCGAGAGGGCTAGCGGGACCTACGAGCAGTACTTC.

A few counts support this clone. The V call is TRBV10-1, the J call TRBJ2-7; 8 nucleotides match TRBD2. The CDR3 covers 13 residues. The V and J ends lost 10 bases and 7 bases, in that order; junction bases with no gene match: 12. CDR1 is WNHNN, CDR2 SYGVQD, per germline (reference sequence). CDR3 sequence (DNA): TGCGCCACCGGCCGGGGGGGCTCGGGTGAGCAGTACTTC. It translates to CATGRGGSGEQYF.

This chain's CDR3 is CASSLVGTTDTQYF. In nucleotides, the CDR3 is TGTGCCAGCAGCTTAGTGGGCACCACAGATACGCAGTATTTT. V usage is TRBV7-9 and J usage is TRBJ2-3; D is uncertain. This CDR3 is built from 14 residues. CDR1 and CDR2 from the germline V gene are SEHNR and FQNEAQ (reference sequence). V was shortened by 1 base and J by 2 bases, with 7 bases between the two germline ends.

This sequence joins TRBV5-1 and TRBJ2-7; D unresolved. This CDR3 region has 15 residues. Trimming shortened V by 4 bases and J by 0 bases, and 14 bases separated the two germline ends. Germline CDR1 and CDR2: SGHRS and YFSETQ. CDR3 amino acids: CASSLLGESSYEQYF. CDR3 sequence (DNA): TGCGCCAGCAGCCTCTTAGGAGAGAGCTCCTACGAGCAGTACTTC.

J is TRBJ2-1 and V is TRBV11-3; D is possibly TRBD2 (6 bases). The CDR3 sequence is 17 residues long. CDR1 and CDR2 (germline): SGHNT, YENEEA. The germline V and J ends were trimmed by 5 bases and 7 bases, with 24 bases remaining between them. The CDR3 DNA sequence: TGTGCCAGCAGCCTTCAACCGACGGGGACTGCGGGGAATGAGCAGTTCTTC. It codes for CASSLQPTGTAGNEQFF. The full variable domain, its missing parts supplied by reference TRBV11-3 and TRBJ2-1, is EAGVVQSPRYKIIEKKQPVAFWCNPISGHNTLYWYLQNLGQGPELLIRYENEEAVDDSQLPKDRFSAERLKGVDSTLKIQPAELGDSAVYLCASSLQPTGTAGNEQFFGPGTRLTVL.

V and J are TRBV10-2 and TRBJ2-1; weak D call: TRBD2 (6 bases). The CDR3 consists of 17 residues. V was cut by 4 bases and J by 0 bases, with 16 bases left in between. CDR1 is WSHSY and CDR2 is SAAADI in the germline V gene. The CDR3, as DNA: TGCGCCAGCAGTGGGGGCGACGCGGGGAGCTCCTACAATGAGCAGTTCTTC. This codes for CASSGGDAGSSYNEQFF.

DNA of the CDR3: TGTGCCAGCTCACTTAGACCCCGGAGGGATGAAAAACTGTTTTTT. The encoded protein is CASSLRPRRDEKLFF. The genes are TRBV18 and TRBJ1-4, with unresolved D. The germline V and J ends were trimmed by 4 bases and 6 bases, with 15 bases remaining between them. Germline CDR1 reads KGHSH; CDR2 reads LQKENI. The CDR3 spans 15 residues.

This chain joins TRBV11-2 and TRBJ1-2; D ambiguous. The V end lost 1 base, the J end lost 4 bases, and 7 bases lay between the germline ends. Germline loops: CDR1 SGHAT, CDR2 FQNNGV. CDR3 size: 13 residues. The CDR3 spells CASSLGSFYGYTF. DNA of the CDR3: TGTGCCAGCAGCTTAGGGAGTTTCTATGGCTACACCTTC.

This chain joins TRBV6-5 and TRBJ1-1; D gene unclear. Looked up from germline, CDR1 is MNHEY and CDR2 is SVGAGI. Trimming took 7 bases from V and 4 from J, leaving 13 bases between them. CDR3 length: 13 amino acids. CDR3 loop: CASTESRFTEAFF. In nucleotides, the CDR3 is TGTGCCAGCACCGAGAGCCGGTTCACTGAAGCTTTCTTT.

The rearrangement joins TRBV19 to TRBJ1-1, with 11 bases fitting TRBD1. CDR3 length: 12 amino acids. V was pared by 8 bases and J by 5 bases, with 1 base of the junction left unmatched. Germline values: CDR1 LNHDA, CDR2 SQIVND (reference sequence). Here the CDR3 reads CASRDRGTEAFF. The DNA for the CDR3 is TGTGCCAGTCGGGACAGGGGGACTGAAGCTTTCTTT.

The J gene is TRBJ1-2, the V gene TRBV3-1 (or the pseudogene TRBV3-2); D is unresolved. V was clipped by 1 base and J by 8 bases, with 14 bases between them. Looked up from germline, CDR1 is LGHDT and CDR2 is YNNKEL (reference sequence). This CDR3 has 14 amino acids. The CDR3 spells CASSQGTTGRGYTF. The CDR3 nucleotides are TGTGCCAGCAGCCAAGGGACTACTGGCCGGGGCTACACCTTC.

This chain connects TRBV18 to TRBJ1-5; 7 nucleotides line up with TRBD1. Germline CDR1 and CDR2: KGHSH and LQKENI. The CDR3 length is 15 residues. V lost 2 bases and J lost 2; bases outside the gene matches: 3. The CDR3 loop reads CASSPRGQRNQPQHF. The CDR3 DNA is TGTGCCAGCTCACCAAGGGGACAGCGCAATCAGCCCCAGCATTTT.

The V call is TRBV6-5, the J call TRBJ2-1; TRBD1 is a possible D gene (6 bases). V lost 5 bases, J lost 3 bases, and 14 bases lay in between. This CDR3 contains 15 residues. Germline V gene data show CDR1 as MNHEY and CDR2 as SVGAGI. CDR3 in amino acids: CASSRQDRDYNEQFF. DNA of the CDR3: TGTGCCAGCAGTCGACAGGATCGGGACTACAATGAGCAGTTCTTC.

The gene calls are TRBV6-1 and TRBJ2-3, with TRBD2 as a possible D gene (5 bases). Germline lookup yields CDR1 MNHNS and CDR2 SASEGT. The V end was cut by 1 base, the J end by 4 bases, with 9 bases between. The CDR3 covers 14 residues. The CDR3 bases are TGTGCCAGCAGTGAAGGAGGGAACGCAGATACGCAGTATTTT. Translating gives CASSEGGNADTQYF.

The chain combines TRBV4-3 with TRBJ2-7; 9 nucleotides match TRBD2. The J segment lost 3 bases and the V segment lost 3 bases, leaving 6 bases of the junction unmatched. Per germline, CDR1 LGHNA and CDR2 YSLEER. The CDR3 sequence is 15 residues long. This CDR3 is CASSQYGTSIYEQYF. DNA of the CDR3: TGCGCCAGCAGCCAGTACGGGACTAGCATCTACGAGCAGTACTTC.

The CDR3 loop is CASSPSGSAGEQFF. The CDR3 DNA sequence: TGCGCCAGCAGCCCTAGCGGGAGTGCGGGTGAGCAGTTCTTC. The rearrangement links TRBV5-1 to TRBJ2-1; 10 bases line up with TRBD2. V shed 4 bases, J shed 9 bases, and the junction held 7 bases outside the gene matches. This CDR3 comprises 14 residues. Germline V gives CDR1 SGHRS, CDR2 YFSETQ.

The chain joins TRBV12-5 to TRBJ2-1, with TRBD2 matching over 13 bases. Unmatched junction bases numbered 0, after V lost 0 bases and J lost 4 bases. The CDR3 runs 16 residues. CDR1 is LGHNT and CDR2 is FRNRAP in the germline V gene. CDR3 coding DNA: TGTGCTAGTGGTTTGGTACTAGCGGGGGGGTACAATGAGCAGTTCTTC. Its translation is CASGLVLAGGYNEQFF.

The V call is TRBV9, the J call TRBJ2-1, with 8 bases aligning to TRBD1. The V and J ends lost 0 bases and 5 bases, in that order; junction bases with no gene match: 4. The CDR3 is 15 amino acids. The germline V gene has CDR1 SGDLS and CDR2 YYNGEE. CDR3 residues: CASSVGDRTDNEQFF. The CDR3 region has the DNA TGTGCCAGCAGCGTAGGGGACAGGACCGACAATGAGCAGTTCTTC.